Each of the 15 T cell receptor beta chains below was sequenced from the same sample in a study of vaccination and CD4 T cells after COVID-19. Treatment noted: roughly ten-day PBMC culture with coronavirus spike peptide pools or control peptides (ViraFEST assay). Antigens for these TCRs are unknown. Sequence data for DNA of cultured CD4+ T cells were generated by the Oncomine TCR Beta short-read assay. Each CDR3 protein gets one entry after TCRdb re-called the PCR reads with MiXCR. The sample lists about 16,000 distinct CDR3 sequences; approximately 46% were seen once. Sequencing input: CD4+ T cells from blood, cultured in vitro. The receptors stem from a human donor who had recovered from COVID-19.

This clonotype was seen a few times. The chain uses TRBV18 and TRBJ1-6, with 8 bases identical to TRBD1. CDR1 and CDR2 (germline): KGHSH, LQKENI. V trimming: 3 bases; J trimming: 8 bases; junction bases outside the gene matches: 6. The length of the CDR3 is 15 residues. The CDR3 DNA reads as TGTGCCAGCTCACCCGGGACAGGTTCTCATTCACCCCTCCACTTT. It yields the protein CASSPGTGSHSPLHF.

The chain employs TRBV29-1 and TRBJ1-1; 8 bases are a match to TRBD1. The CDR3 contains 12 residues. Germline V gene lookup returns CDR1 SQVTM and CDR2 ANQGSEA. Trimming took 6 bases from V and 7 from J; bases not matched to a gene: 7. The CDR3 loop is CSVDRGAGEAFF. CDR3 bases: TGCAGCGTCGACAGGGGTGCGGGTGAAGCTTTCTTT.

The V gene is TRBV20-1, the J gene TRBJ2-5; D may be TRBD1 (6 bases). Trimming shortened V by 7 bases and J by 4 bases, and 19 bases separated the two germline ends. The V gene's germline CDR1 is DFQATT and CDR2 SNEGSKA (reference sequence). This CDR3 comprises 14 residues. The CDR3 nucleotides read TGCAGTGTCACACGAGATGGGGGCGCAGAGACCCAGTACTTC. Translating gives CSVTRDGGAETQYF.

The J gene is TRBJ1-2, the V gene TRBV7-2; D remains ambiguous. The CDR3 has 15 residues. Germline-derived CDR1 and CDR2 are SGHTA and FQGNSA. The germline V and J ends were trimmed by 5 bases and 6 bases, with 19 bases remaining between them. The CDR3 bases are TGTGCCAGCAGCCCAAGGCAGCTCAACTCGAATGGCTACACCTTC. It yields the protein CASSPRQLNSNGYTF.

This chain connects TRBV30 to TRBJ1-2; TRBD1 might be the D (6 bases). The germline V gene encodes CDR1 GTSNPN and CDR2 SVGIG (reference sequence). Trimming took off 2 bases at V and 4 bases at J, with 20 bases between the two ends. This CDR3 has 16 amino acids. The DNA of the CDR3 is TGTGCCTGGAGTCGTAGGTGGGACACACCTGCCTATGGCTACACCTTC. The encoded protein is CAWSRRWDTPAYGYTF.

This clonotype was observed once. The gene calls are TRBV5-4 and TRBJ2-7; 10 bases fit TRBD1. The CDR3 contains 14 residues. V shed 5 bases, J shed 5 bases, and the junction held 7 bases outside the gene matches. In germline, CDR1 is SGHNT, CDR2 YYREEE (reference sequence). The CDR3 nucleotides are TGTGCCAGCAGTAAGGGACAGGGGATCCACGAGCAGTACTTC. Its protein product is CASSKGQGIHEQYF. Filled out from reference TRBV5-4 and TRBJ2-7, the complete variable domain reads ETGVTQSPTHLIKTRGQQVTLRCSSQSGHNTVSWYQQALGQGPQFIFQYYREEENGRGNFPPRFSGLQFPNYSSELNVNALELDDSALYLCASSKGQGIHEQYFGPGTRLTVT.

The chain joins TRBV7-2 to TRBJ1-2; 10 bases are shared with TRBD1. This CDR3 region has 16 residues. The V gene end was trimmed by 5 bases and the J gene end by 7 bases; junction bases not matched to a gene: 13. From germline, CDR1 is SGHTA and CDR2 FQGNSA. DNA for the CDR3: TGTGCCAGCAGCGTCGGCCCCGGACAGGGGGTAGGTGGCTACACCTTC. Its translation: CASSVGPGQGVGGYTF.

The gene calls are TRBV7-9 and TRBJ2-1; TRBD2 agrees at 10 bases. The CDR3 runs to 16 residues. Trimming cost V 6 bases and J 4 bases; bases outside gene matches: 9. Germline CDR1 is SEHNR and CDR2 is FQNEAQ (reference sequence). The DNA of the CDR3 is TGTGCCAGCAGTTCAACCGGGACTAGCGATTACAATGAGCAGTTCTTC. Translation gives CASSSTGTSDYNEQFF.

This sequence joins TRBV6-5 and TRBJ2-7; D gene unclear. The CDR3 covers 13 residues. Looked up from germline, CDR1 is MNHEY and CDR2 is SVGAGI. V was shortened by 3 bases and J by 4 bases, with 10 bases between the two germline ends. CDR3 protein: CASSYGDMYEQYF. The CDR3 DNA is TGTGCCAGCAGTTATGGGGATATGTACGAGCAGTACTTC.

This clonotype was observed a few times. This chain uses TRBV20-1 with TRBJ2-1, with 8 bases lining up with TRBD2. V lost 4 bases, J lost 7 bases, and 24 bases stayed unmatched. This CDR3 comprises 19 residues. Germline assignment: CDR1 DFQATT and CDR2 SNEGSKA (reference sequence). This chain's CDR3 is CSATQKPRLAQLLNNEQFF. The CDR3 DNA is TGCAGTGCTACCCAAAAACCTAGACTAGCGCAACTACTCAATAATGAGCAGTTCTTC.

This clonotype was seen only a few times. The V gene is TRBV15, the J gene TRBJ2-2; 10 nucleotides agree with TRBD1. The CDR3 sequence is 17 residues long. V trimming: 0 bases; J trimming: 7 bases; junction bases outside the gene matches: 8. Germline V CDR1 and CDR2: LNHNV, YYDKDF (reference sequence). The CDR3 DNA follows: TGTGCCACCAGCAGAGAGGCCGGGACAGGGGTCAGCGGGGAGCTGTTTTTT. It encodes CATSREAGTGVSGELFF.

There are a few counts of this clonotype. This rearrangement joins TRBV7-9 to TRBJ2-1, with TRBD2 identical over 10 bases. Germline V gene lookup returns CDR1 SEHNR and CDR2 FQNEAQ (reference sequence). Germline trimming cut 2 bases from V and 8 bases from J; bases unmatched to any gene: 6. The CDR3 runs 15 residues. This chain's CDR3 is CASSLSGRAPDEQFF. The CDR3 DNA reads as TGTGCCAGCAGCTTAAGCGGGAGGGCCCCGGATGAGCAGTTCTTC.

The CDR3 region has the DNA TGCGCCAGCAGCTTGGGAGGCTCCGGGGAGGGTGCTGAAGCTTTCTTT. Its translation is CASSLGGSGEGAEAFF. This rearrangement joins TRBV5-1 to TRBJ1-1; D not certain. Germline loops: CDR1 SGHRS, CDR2 YFSETQ. The CDR3 sequence is 16 residues long. V was clipped by 0 bases and J by 6 bases, with 18 bases between them.

V and J are TRBV7-9 and TRBJ2-1; 8 bases align to TRBD2. This CDR3 spans 15 amino acids. The germline V gene encodes CDR1 SEHNR and CDR2 FQNEAQ (reference sequence). V lost 4 bases and J lost 8; bases outside the gene matches: 10. The DNA for the CDR3 is TGTGCCAGCAGCTCCCGGATAGCGGGGTACTATGAGCAGTTCTTC. Translation: CASSSRIAGYYEQFF.

In this sample, this clonotype turned up a few times. The genes are TRBV20-1 and TRBJ1-5; D uncertain. Germline V gene lookup returns CDR1 DFQATT and CDR2 SNEGSKA (reference sequence). The germline V and J ends were trimmed by 5 bases and 4 bases, with 9 bases remaining between them. The CDR3 is 12 residues long. The CDR3 region is CSAGPRNQPQHF. The CDR3, as DNA: TGCAGTGCTGGACCGAGAAATCAGCCCCAGCATTTT.